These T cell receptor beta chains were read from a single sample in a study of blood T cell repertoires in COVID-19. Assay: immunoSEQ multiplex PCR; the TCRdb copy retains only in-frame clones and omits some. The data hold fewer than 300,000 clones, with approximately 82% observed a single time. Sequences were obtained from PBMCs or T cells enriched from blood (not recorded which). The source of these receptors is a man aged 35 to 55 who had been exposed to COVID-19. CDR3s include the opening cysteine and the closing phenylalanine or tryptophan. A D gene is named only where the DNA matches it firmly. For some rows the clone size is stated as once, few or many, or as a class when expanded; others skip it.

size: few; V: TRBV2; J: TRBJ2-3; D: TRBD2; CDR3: CASSWSGSSDTQYF; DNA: TGTGCCAGCTCTTGGAGCGGGAGCTCAGATACGCAGTATTTT
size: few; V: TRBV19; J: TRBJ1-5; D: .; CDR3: CASSGGHHSNQPQHF; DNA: TGTGCCAGTAGTGGCGGACACCATAGCAATCAGCCCCAGCATTTT
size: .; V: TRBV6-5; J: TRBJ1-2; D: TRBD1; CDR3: CASRLGQVRGYTF; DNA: TGTGCCAGCAGGCTGGGACAGGTGCGTGGCTACACCTTC
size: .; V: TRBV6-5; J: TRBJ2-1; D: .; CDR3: CASSLEAVVNEQFF; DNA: TGTGCCAGCAGCCTCGAGGCGGTCGTCAATGAGCAGTTCTTC
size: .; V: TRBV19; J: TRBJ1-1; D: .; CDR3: CASSRLWDSSEAFF; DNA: TGTGCCAGTAGCCGTCTGTGGGACTCCAGTGAAGCTTTCTTT
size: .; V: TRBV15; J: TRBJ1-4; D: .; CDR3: CATSRDWAGLNEKLFF; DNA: TGTGCCACCAGCAGAGATTGGGCAGGGTTGAACGAAAAACTGTTTTTT
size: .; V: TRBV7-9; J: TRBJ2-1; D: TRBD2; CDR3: CASSLEFGTSGNEQFF; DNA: TGTGCCAGCAGCTTAGAGTTTGGGACTAGCGGGAATGAGCAGTTCTTC
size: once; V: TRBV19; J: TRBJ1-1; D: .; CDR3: CASSYQTEAFF; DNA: TGTGCCAGTAGTTACCAGACTGAAGCTTTCTTT
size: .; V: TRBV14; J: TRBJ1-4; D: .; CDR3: CASSPAGVREKLFF; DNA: TGTGCCAGCAGCCCCGCGGGGGTGCGGGAAAAACTGTTTTTT
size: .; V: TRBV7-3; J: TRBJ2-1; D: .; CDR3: CASSTLGWGREQFF; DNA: TGTGCCAGCAGCACCCTGGGTTGGGGGCGGGAGCAGTTCTTC
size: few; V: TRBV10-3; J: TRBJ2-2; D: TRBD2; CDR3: CAIRASGSGTGELFF; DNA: TGTGCCATCAGGGCGAGCGGGAGTGGCACCGGGGAGCTGTTTTTT
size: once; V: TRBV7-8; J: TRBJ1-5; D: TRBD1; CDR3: CASNDRDPDPFYSNQPQHF; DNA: TGTGCCAGCAATGACAGGGACCCCGACCCCTTTTATAGCAATCAGCCCCAGCATTTT
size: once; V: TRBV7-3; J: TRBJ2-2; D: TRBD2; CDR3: CASSATRTSGRVYGELFF; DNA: TGTGCCAGCAGCGCCACCAGGACTAGCGGGAGAGTTTACGGGGAGCTGTTTTTT
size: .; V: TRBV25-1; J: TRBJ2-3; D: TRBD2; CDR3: CASSMGLGGTDTQYF; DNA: TGTGCCAGCAGTATGGGACTAGGGGGCACAGATACGCAGTATTTT
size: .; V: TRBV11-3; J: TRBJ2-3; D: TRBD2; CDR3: CASSSNRLAGGVTDTQYF; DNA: TGTGCCAGCAGCTCGAACAGACTAGCGGGAGGGGTCACAGATACGCAGTATTTT
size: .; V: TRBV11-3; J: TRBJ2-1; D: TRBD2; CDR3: CASSLGGRAANEQFF; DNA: TGTGCCAGCAGCTTAGGAGGGAGGGCCGCCAATGAGCAGTTCTTC
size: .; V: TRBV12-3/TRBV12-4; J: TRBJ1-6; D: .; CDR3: CASTRPSPLHF; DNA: TGTGCCAGCACCCGTCCTTCACCCCTCCACTTT
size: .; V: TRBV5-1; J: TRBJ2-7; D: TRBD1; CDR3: CASSLWDRVGEQYF; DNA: TGCGCCAGCAGCTTGTGGGACAGGGTCGGGGAGCAGTACTTC
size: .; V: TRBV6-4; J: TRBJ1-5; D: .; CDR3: CASSDSSSRSYSNQPQHF; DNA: TGTGCCAGCAGTGACTCGAGTAGCAGAAGTTATAGCAATCAGCCCCAGCATTTT
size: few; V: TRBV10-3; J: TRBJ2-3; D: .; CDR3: CATTGLPDTQYF; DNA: TGTGCCACCACAGGGTTGCCAGATACGCAGTATTTT
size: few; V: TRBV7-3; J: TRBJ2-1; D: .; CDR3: CASSSDPAGYNEQFF; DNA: TGTGCCAGCAGCTCGGACCCCGCAGGGTACAATGAGCAGTTCTTC
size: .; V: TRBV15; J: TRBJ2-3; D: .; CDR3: CATSRVGLTDTQYF; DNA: TGTGCCACCAGCAGAGTGGGACTCACAGATACGCAGTATTTT
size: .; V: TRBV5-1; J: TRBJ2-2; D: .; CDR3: CASRSGGELFF; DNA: TGCGCCAGCAGGAGTGGCGGGGAGCTGTTTTTT
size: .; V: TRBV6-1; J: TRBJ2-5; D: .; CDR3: CASSEGHTQETQYF; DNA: TGTGCCAGCAGTGAAGGACATACCCAAGAGACCCAGTACTTC
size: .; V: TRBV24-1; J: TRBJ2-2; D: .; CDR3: CATQSYAGELFF; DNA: TGTGCCACCCAAAGCTACGCCGGGGAGCTGTTTTTT
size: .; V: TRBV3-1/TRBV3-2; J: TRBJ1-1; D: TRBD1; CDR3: CASSPTGSSTEAFF; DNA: TGTGCCAGCAGCCCGACAGGGAGCAGCACTGAAGCTTTCTTT
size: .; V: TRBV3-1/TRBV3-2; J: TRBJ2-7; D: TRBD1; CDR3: CASSQRDRGHEQYF; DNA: TGTGCCAGCAGCCAAAGGGACAGGGGCCACGAGCAGTACTTC
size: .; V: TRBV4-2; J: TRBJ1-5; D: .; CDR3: CASSQGGLQPQHF; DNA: TGTGCCAGCAGCCAGGGGGGTCTTCAGCCCCAGCATTTT
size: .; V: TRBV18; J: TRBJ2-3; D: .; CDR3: CASSRERRYF; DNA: TGTGCCAGCTCACGGGAGAGGAGGTATTTT
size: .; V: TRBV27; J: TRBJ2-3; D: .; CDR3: CASSSYDTDTQYF; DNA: TGTGCCAGCAGTTCCTACGACACAGATACGCAGTATTTT
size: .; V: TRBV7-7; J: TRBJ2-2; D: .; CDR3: CASSPNQGGNTGELFF; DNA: TGTGCTAGCAGCCCCAATCAGGGGGGAAACACCGGGGAGCTGTTTTTT
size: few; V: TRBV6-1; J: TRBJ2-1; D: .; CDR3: CASSEVYRNEQFF; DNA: TGTGCCAGCAGTGAAGTCTACAGGAACGAGCAGTTCTTC
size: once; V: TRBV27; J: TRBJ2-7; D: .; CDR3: CASGLAASYEQYF; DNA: TGTGCCAGCGGATTAGCGGCGTCCTACGAGCAGTACTTC
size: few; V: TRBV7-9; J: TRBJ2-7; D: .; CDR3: CASSLEQYEQYF; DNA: TGTGCCAGCAGCCTCGAGCAATACGAGCAGTACTTC
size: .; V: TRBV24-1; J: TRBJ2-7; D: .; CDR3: CATSLGGPYEQYF; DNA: TGTGCCACCAGTTTGGGGGGACCCTACGAGCAGTACTTC
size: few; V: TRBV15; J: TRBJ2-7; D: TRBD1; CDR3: CATSRADRAYEQYF; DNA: TGTGCCACCAGCAGAGCGGACAGGGCCTACGAGCAGTACTTC
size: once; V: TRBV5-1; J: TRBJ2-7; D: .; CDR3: CASSLRQHYEQYF; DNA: TGCGCCAGCAGCTTGCGACAGCACTACGAGCAGTACTTC
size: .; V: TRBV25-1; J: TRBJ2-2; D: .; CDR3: CASTTIGELFF; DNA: TGTGCCAGCACGACTATAGGGGAGCTGTTTTTT
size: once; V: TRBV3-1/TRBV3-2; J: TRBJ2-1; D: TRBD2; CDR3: CASSQERREIYNEQFF; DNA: TGTGCCAGCAGCCAAGAACGGCGGGAGATCTACAATGAGCAGTTCTTC
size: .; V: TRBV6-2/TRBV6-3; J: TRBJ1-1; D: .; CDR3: CASSLVGIAEAFF; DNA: TGTGCCAGCAGCCTTGTCGGTATTGCTGAAGCTTTCTTT
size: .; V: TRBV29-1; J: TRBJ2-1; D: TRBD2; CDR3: CSGRPAGGSNEQFF; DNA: TGCAGCGGACGGCCGGCGGGAGGTTCCAATGAGCAGTTCTTC
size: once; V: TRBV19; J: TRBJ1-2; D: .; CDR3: CASSMSTGSNYGYTF; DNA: TGTGCCAGTAGTATGTCTACAGGATCTAACTATGGCTACACCTTC
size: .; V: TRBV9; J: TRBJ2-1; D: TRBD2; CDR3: CASSATSGSFDEQFF; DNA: TGTGCCAGCAGCGCTACTAGCGGGAGCTTCGATGAGCAGTTCTTC
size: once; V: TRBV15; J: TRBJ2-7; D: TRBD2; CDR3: CATSRRGRGISYEQYF; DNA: TGTGCCACCAGCAGAAGAGGGAGGGGAATCTCCTACGAGCAGTACTTC
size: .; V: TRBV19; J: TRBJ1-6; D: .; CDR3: CASRSSDGSPLHF; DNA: TGTGCCAGTAGAAGTTCAGATGGTTCACCCCTCCACTTT
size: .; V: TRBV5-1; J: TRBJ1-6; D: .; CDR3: CASSLGGDSPLHF; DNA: TGCGCCAGCAGCTTGGGAGGAGATTCACCCCTCCACTTT
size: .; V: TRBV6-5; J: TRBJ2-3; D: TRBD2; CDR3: CASRLAGAADTQYF; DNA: TGTGCCAGCCGATTAGCGGGAGCGGCAGATACGCAGTATTTT
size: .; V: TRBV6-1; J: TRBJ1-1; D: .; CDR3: CASSEERWLGTEAFF; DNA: TGTGCCAGCAGTGAAGAGAGGTGGTTGGGCACTGAAGCTTTCTTT
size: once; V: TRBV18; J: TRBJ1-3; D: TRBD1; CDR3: CASSTRQGSDTIYF; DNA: TGTGCCAGCTCAACACGACAGGGGTCAGACACCATATATTTT
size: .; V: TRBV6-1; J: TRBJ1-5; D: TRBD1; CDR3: CASREGRGVGYSNQPQHF; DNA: TGTGCCAGCAGAGAAGGCAGGGGGGTTGGTTATAGCAATCAGCCCCAGCATTTT
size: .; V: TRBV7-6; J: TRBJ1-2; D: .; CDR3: CASSLDQNYGYTF; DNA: TGTGCCAGCAGCTTAGACCAGAACTATGGCTACACCTTC
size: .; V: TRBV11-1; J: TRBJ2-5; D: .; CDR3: CASSLRTGETQYF; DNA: TGTGCCAGCAGCTTACGGACGGGGGAGACCCAGTACTTC
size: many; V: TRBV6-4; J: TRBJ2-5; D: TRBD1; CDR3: CASSEGTGGQETQYF; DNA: TGTGCCAGCAGTGAGGGGACAGGCGGCCAAGAGACCCAGTACTTC